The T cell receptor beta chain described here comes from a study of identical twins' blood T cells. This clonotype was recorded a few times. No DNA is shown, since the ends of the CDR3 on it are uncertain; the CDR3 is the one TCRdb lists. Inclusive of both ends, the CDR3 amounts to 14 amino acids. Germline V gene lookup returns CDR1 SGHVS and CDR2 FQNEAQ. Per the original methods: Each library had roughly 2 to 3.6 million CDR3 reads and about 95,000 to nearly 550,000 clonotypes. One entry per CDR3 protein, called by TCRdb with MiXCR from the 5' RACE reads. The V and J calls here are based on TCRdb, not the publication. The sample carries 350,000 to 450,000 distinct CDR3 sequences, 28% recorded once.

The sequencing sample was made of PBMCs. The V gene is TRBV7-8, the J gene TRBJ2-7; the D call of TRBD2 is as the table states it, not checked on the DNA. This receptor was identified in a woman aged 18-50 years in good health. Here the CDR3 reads CASSLVGSGSFPYF.